Listed below are T cell receptor beta chains from one sample, sequenced in a study of persistence of HIV-infected CD4 T cells. Method: immunoSEQ multiplex PCR; TCRdb's copy keeps in-frame clones and lacks some. The table records 40,000 to 55,000 clones, 85% to 90% of them present only once. No cognate antigen is known for these TCRs. The material was CD4+ T cells sorted from PBMCs after approximately 18-hour stimulation, obtained from a patient who received antiretroviral therapy. These receptors all come from an adult woman with HIV who was CMV-seropositive. The CDR3 runs from the conserved cysteine through the conserved F or W. The D gene is left open where the match is weak. Size tells how often a clone was seen (once, few, many) or the class of an expanded clone, and some rows leave it out.

v_gene: TRBV29-1; abundance: .; j_gene: TRBJ1-4; d_gene: .; CDR3nt: TGCAGCGTCTCGACAGCAACTAATGAAAAACTGTTTTTT; CDR3aa: CSVSTATNEKLFF
v_gene: TRBV2; abundance: .; j_gene: TRBJ2-2; d_gene: TRBD2; CDR3nt: TGTGCCAGCAGTGAGGGCGGGAGGGGGGCCCGGGAGCTGTTTTTT; CDR3aa: CASSEGGRGARELFF
v_gene: TRBV9; abundance: .; j_gene: TRBJ2-3; d_gene: .; CDR3nt: TGTGCCAGCAGCGGGGGACGCGCGGGGTCTTTTGGGGCAGATACGCAGTATTTT; CDR3aa: CASSGGRAGSFGADTQYF
v_gene: TRBV5-5; abundance: .; j_gene: TRBJ1-1; d_gene: .; CDR3nt: TGTGCCAGCAGCTCCGCACTTATCGGGGGCACTGAAGCTTTCTTT; CDR3aa: CASSSALIGGTEAFF
v_gene: TRBV18; abundance: .; j_gene: TRBJ2-7; d_gene: .; CDR3nt: TGTGCCAGCTCACCGGGCGAGAAGCAGTACTTC; CDR3aa: CASSPGEKQYF
v_gene: TRBV15; abundance: .; j_gene: TRBJ1-1; d_gene: .; CDR3nt: TGTGCCACCAGCAGAGTAGGCAGTATCTCAGGCACTGAAGCTTTCTTT; CDR3aa: CATSRVGSISGTEAFF
v_gene: TRBV20-1; abundance: few; j_gene: TRBJ2-3; d_gene: .; CDR3nt: TGCAGTGCTAGCCAATCAGATACGCAGTATTTT; CDR3aa: CSASQSDTQYF
v_gene: TRBV5-1; abundance: .; j_gene: TRBJ2-1; d_gene: .; CDR3nt: TGCGCCAGCAGCTCCCGTCTCGATCGGGGTGAGCAGTTCTTC; CDR3aa: CASSSRLDRGEQFF
v_gene: TRBV6-2/TRBV6-3; abundance: .; j_gene: TRBJ2-7; d_gene: TRBD2; CDR3nt: TGTGCCAGCAGTTCAGGACTAGTTGGACCCTACGAGCAGTACTTC; CDR3aa: CASSSGLVGPYEQYF
v_gene: TRBV4-1; abundance: .; j_gene: TRBJ2-1; d_gene: TRBD2; CDR3nt: TGCGCCAGCAGCCGACCCGGGACTAACAACTACAATGAGCAGTTCTTC; CDR3aa: CASSRPGTNNYNEQFF
v_gene: TRBV18; abundance: .; j_gene: TRBJ2-7; d_gene: TRBD1; CDR3nt: TGTGCCAGCTCACCCCCCGGGACAGGGTTCGAGCAGTACTTC; CDR3aa: CASSPPGTGFEQYF
v_gene: TRBV10-3; abundance: .; j_gene: TRBJ1-1; d_gene: .; CDR3nt: TGTGCCATCAGTTCAGAGAATCGTCAGGGGATTGAAGCTTTCTTT; CDR3aa: CAISSENRQGIEAFF
v_gene: TRBV5-6; abundance: .; j_gene: TRBJ2-1; d_gene: TRBD2; CDR3nt: TGTGCCAGCAGCTTGGGGCTAGCGGGAGCGGGTGAGCAGTTCTTC; CDR3aa: CASSLGLAGAGEQFF
v_gene: TRBV27; abundance: .; j_gene: TRBJ2-5; d_gene: .; CDR3nt: TGTGCCAGCAGTTTTCGCACGGGACTCCAAGAGACCCAGTACTTC; CDR3aa: CASSFRTGLQETQYF
v_gene: TRBV4-3; abundance: .; j_gene: TRBJ1-5; d_gene: .; CDR3nt: TGCGCCAGCAGCCAAGAATCAGGGCCCAATCAGCCCCAGCATTTT; CDR3aa: CASSQESGPNQPQHF
v_gene: TRBV7-3; abundance: few; j_gene: TRBJ1-1; d_gene: .; CDR3nt: TGTGCCAGCGGATTACAGGGATACACTGAAGCTTTCTTT; CDR3aa: CASGLQGYTEAFF
v_gene: TRBV5-6; abundance: .; j_gene: TRBJ1-1; d_gene: .; CDR3nt: TGTGCCAGCAGCTTGGCGGCCTGGAACACTGAAGCTTTCTTT; CDR3aa: CASSLAAWNTEAFF
v_gene: TRBV24-1; abundance: .; j_gene: TRBJ2-5; d_gene: TRBD1; CDR3nt: TGTGCCACCAGTGATTTAGGGACAGGGATCGGGTTAGAGACCCAGTACTTC; CDR3aa: CATSDLGTGIGLETQYF
v_gene: TRBV5-4; abundance: once; j_gene: TRBJ1-3; d_gene: .; CDR3nt: TGTGCCAGCAGTCGTGGCAGGCCGAGCTCTGGAAACACCATATATTTT; CDR3aa: CASSRGRPSSGNTIYF
v_gene: TRBV3-1/TRBV3-2; abundance: .; j_gene: TRBJ2-1; d_gene: .; CDR3nt: TGTGCCAGCAGCCAAGGCGGACGGGGAGTTGGTGAGCAGTTCTTC; CDR3aa: CASSQGGRGVGEQFF
v_gene: TRBV27; abundance: once; j_gene: TRBJ1-2; d_gene: .; CDR3nt: TGTGCCAGCAGCCCGGGTCGGGGGGCGGCCCCCAACTATGGCTACACCTTC; CDR3aa: CASSPGRGAAPNYGYTF
v_gene: TRBV30; abundance: few; j_gene: TRBJ1-5; d_gene: .; CDR3nt: TGTGCCTGGAGTGTACGAGGGAGGGCTCAGCCCCAGCATTTT; CDR3aa: CAWSVRGRAQPQHF
v_gene: TRBV5-6; abundance: .; j_gene: TRBJ1-2; d_gene: TRBD1; CDR3nt: TGTGCCAGCAGCTACAGGGGGACTGGCTACACCTTC; CDR3aa: CASSYRGTGYTF
v_gene: TRBV4-1; abundance: .; j_gene: TRBJ1-1; d_gene: TRBD1; CDR3nt: TGCGCCAGCAGCCAAGACGGGACAGGGTCGGACACTGAAGCTTTCTTT; CDR3aa: CASSQDGTGSDTEAFF
v_gene: TRBV7-2; abundance: .; j_gene: TRBJ1-5; d_gene: .; CDR3nt: TGTGCCAGCAGACTAGTAGGGGGAAAGGAACAGCCCCAGCATTTT; CDR3aa: CASRLVGGKEQPQHF
v_gene: TRBV24-1; abundance: .; j_gene: TRBJ2-1; d_gene: .; CDR3nt: TGTGCCACCAGTGATGTGGGGTCGGGTGAGCAGTTCTTC; CDR3aa: CATSDVGSGEQFF
v_gene: TRBV18; abundance: .; j_gene: TRBJ1-2; d_gene: TRBD1; CDR3nt: TGTGCCAGCTCACAAAGCCGGGACAGGGAAAACTATGGCTACACCTTC; CDR3aa: CASSQSRDRENYGYTF
v_gene: TRBV6-5; abundance: .; j_gene: TRBJ1-2; d_gene: TRBD1; CDR3nt: TGTGCCAGCAGCCAACAGGGGGAGGGAGGCCACACCTTC; CDR3aa: CASSQQGEGGHTF
v_gene: TRBV28; abundance: .; j_gene: TRBJ2-7; d_gene: TRBD2; CDR3nt: TGTGCCACCACCCGGGGGGGGAGCTCCTACGAGCAGTACTTC; CDR3aa: CATTRGGSSYEQYF
v_gene: TRBV7-8; abundance: .; j_gene: TRBJ1-1; d_gene: .; CDR3nt: TGTGCCAGCAACCAAGCCCGGGACCTTAACACTGAAGCTTTCTTT; CDR3aa: CASNQARDLNTEAFF
v_gene: TRBV3-1/TRBV3-2; abundance: .; j_gene: TRBJ1-1; d_gene: .; CDR3nt: TGTGCCAGCAGCCAAGGGCTGCCCACTGAAGCTTTCTTT; CDR3aa: CASSQGLPTEAFF
v_gene: TRBV28; abundance: .; j_gene: TRBJ2-4; d_gene: .; CDR3nt: TGTGCCAGCAGAGTCTCCGGGCCATGGGACATTCAGTACTTC; CDR3aa: CASRVSGPWDIQYF
v_gene: TRBV5-3; abundance: few; j_gene: TRBJ2-4; d_gene: .; CDR3nt: TGTGCCAGAAGCTACGGGACAGCCAAAAACATTCAGTACTTC; CDR3aa: CARSYGTAKNIQYF
v_gene: TRBV7-2; abundance: .; j_gene: TRBJ2-7; d_gene: .; CDR3nt: TGTGCCAGCAGCATGGGGGGCGCTGCCTACTACGAGCAGTACTTC; CDR3aa: CASSMGGAAYYEQYF
v_gene: TRBV12-3/TRBV12-4; abundance: .; j_gene: TRBJ2-5; d_gene: .; CDR3nt: TGTGCCAGCAGTTTAAGCGGAGGAGAGACCCAGTACTTC; CDR3aa: CASSLSGGETQYF
v_gene: TRBV5-1; abundance: .; j_gene: TRBJ2-5; d_gene: TRBD1; CDR3nt: TGCGCCAGCAGCTTGGCCCCACAGGCAGGGGGGACCCAGTACTTC; CDR3aa: CASSLAPQAGGTQYF
v_gene: TRBV5-5; abundance: .; j_gene: TRBJ2-2; d_gene: TRBD2; CDR3nt: TGTGCCAGCAGCCCACTAGCGGGGGGGGGCACCGGGGAGCTGTTTTTT; CDR3aa: CASSPLAGGGTGELFF
v_gene: TRBV30; abundance: few; j_gene: TRBJ1-5; d_gene: TRBD1; CDR3nt: TGTGCCTGGAGTAGGACAGGGGGCAATCAGCCCCAGCATTTT; CDR3aa: CAWSRTGGNQPQHF
v_gene: TRBV18; abundance: .; j_gene: TRBJ1-1; d_gene: TRBD1; CDR3nt: TGTGCCAGCTCACCCGACAGGGGGAGGACTGAAGCTTTCTTT; CDR3aa: CASSPDRGRTEAFF
v_gene: TRBV18; abundance: .; j_gene: TRBJ2-4; d_gene: .; CDR3nt: TGTGCCAGCTCACCTCAGGAGGGGGGGACCAAAAACATTCAGTACTTC; CDR3aa: CASSPQEGGTKNIQYF
v_gene: TRBV6-2/TRBV6-3; abundance: .; j_gene: TRBJ1-1; d_gene: .; CDR3nt: TGTGCCAGCAGTTACTCGGGGCGAGGCACTGAAGCTTTCTTT; CDR3aa: CASSYSGRGTEAFF
v_gene: TRBV11-3; abundance: .; j_gene: TRBJ2-2; d_gene: .; CDR3nt: TGTGCCAGCAGCCCTCGGGGCGGGGAGCTGTTTTTT; CDR3aa: CASSPRGGELFF
v_gene: TRBV5-1; abundance: .; j_gene: TRBJ2-1; d_gene: TRBD2; CDR3nt: TGCGCCAGCAGCGGCGGGAGTTACTCCTACAATGAGCAGTTCTTC; CDR3aa: CASSGGSYSYNEQFF
v_gene: TRBV28; abundance: .; j_gene: TRBJ2-1; d_gene: TRBD1; CDR3nt: TGTGCCAGCAGTTTTATGGACAGGGTCTACAATGAGCAGTTCTTC; CDR3aa: CASSFMDRVYNEQFF
v_gene: TRBV5-6; abundance: once; j_gene: TRBJ1-2; d_gene: .; CDR3nt: TGTGCCAGCAGCTTGGGGGGGCCCTTAGGCGGCTACACCTTC; CDR3aa: CASSLGGPLGGYTF
v_gene: TRBV6-4; abundance: .; j_gene: TRBJ1-2; d_gene: TRBD1; CDR3nt: TGTGCCAGCAGTGAGACCTACAGGGGGCTCGGCTACACCTTC; CDR3aa: CASSETYRGLGYTF
v_gene: TRBV2; abundance: .; j_gene: TRBJ1-1; d_gene: .; CDR3nt: TGTGCCAGCAGTGATTGGGGGGTACTGAACACTGAAGCTTTCTTT; CDR3aa: CASSDWGVLNTEAFF
v_gene: TRBV7-3; abundance: .; j_gene: TRBJ2-7; d_gene: TRBD2; CDR3nt: TGTGCCAGCAGCATTAGCGGGGGGGCGTCCTACGAGCAGTACTTC; CDR3aa: CASSISGGASYEQYF
v_gene: TRBV7-3; abundance: .; j_gene: TRBJ1-1; d_gene: TRBD1; CDR3nt: TGTGCCAGCAGCTTAGGCCAGGGGGCGATTATGAACACTGAAGCTTTCTTT; CDR3aa: CASSLGQGAIMNTEAFF
v_gene: TRBV18; abundance: .; j_gene: TRBJ1-1; d_gene: .; CDR3nt: TGTGCCAGCTCACCAGGGACACAGGGACTTTGGAACACTGAAGCTTTCTTT; CDR3aa: CASSPGTQGLWNTEAFF
v_gene: TRBV3-1/TRBV3-2; abundance: .; j_gene: TRBJ2-5; d_gene: TRBD2; CDR3nt: TGTGCCAGCAGCCAACGGGGACTAGTAGAAGAGACCCAGTACTTC; CDR3aa: CASSQRGLVEETQYF
v_gene: TRBV7-3; abundance: .; j_gene: TRBJ1-1; d_gene: .; CDR3nt: TGTGCCAGCAGCCCCCAAGGCTTTGGGACTGAAGCTTTCTTT; CDR3aa: CASSPQGFGTEAFF
v_gene: TRBV29-1; abundance: .; j_gene: TRBJ2-7; d_gene: TRBD1; CDR3nt: TGCAGCGTTTCTAGACAGGGGGCGCAGTACTTC; CDR3aa: CSVSRQGAQYF
v_gene: TRBV24-1; abundance: .; j_gene: TRBJ2-3; d_gene: TRBD2; CDR3nt: TGTGCCACCAGTGATTTTGGTCGTGGCGGGGGGTTCGGAAATACGCAGTATTTT; CDR3aa: CATSDFGRGGGFGNTQYF
v_gene: TRBV7-8; abundance: .; j_gene: TRBJ2-6; d_gene: TRBD1; CDR3nt: TGTGCCAGCAGCTTAGTTCGAACAGGGGGCACTGGGGCCAACGTCCTGACTTTC; CDR3aa: CASSLVRTGGTGANVLTF
v_gene: TRBV6-5; abundance: .; j_gene: TRBJ2-7; d_gene: TRBD2; CDR3nt: TGTGCCAGCAGACCTTCCCCAGCGGGAGGGTACGAGCAGTACTTC; CDR3aa: CASRPSPAGGYEQYF
v_gene: TRBV28; abundance: .; j_gene: TRBJ1-1; d_gene: .; CDR3nt: TGTGCCAGCAGTCCCCGTGGGGCCCACACTGAAGCTTTCTTT; CDR3aa: CASSPRGAHTEAFF
v_gene: TRBV7-3; abundance: .; j_gene: TRBJ2-3; d_gene: TRBD1; CDR3nt: TGTGCCAGCAGCTCCGGGACAGGGGGCGTGTTAGGAGATACGCAGTATTTT; CDR3aa: CASSSGTGGVLGDTQYF
v_gene: TRBV25-1; abundance: .; j_gene: TRBJ1-1; d_gene: TRBD1; CDR3nt: TGTGCCAGCAGTGGCAGGGGGCGTAAAGCTTTCTTT; CDR3aa: CASSGRGRKAFF
v_gene: TRBV18; abundance: .; j_gene: TRBJ1-2; d_gene: .; CDR3nt: TGTGCCAGCTCACGCGGCCCCAACTATGGCTACACCTTC; CDR3aa: CASSRGPNYGYTF